Below are 23 T cell receptor beta chains sequenced from a single sample in a study of cytomegalovirus exposure and HLA in healthy donors. The primer mix had 60 Vbeta and 13 Jbeta primers. The data were produced by immunoSEQ multiplex PCR, yet TCRdb's version contains in-frame clones alone and is incomplete. Found here are under 200,000 clones, roughly 80% of them singletons; the top ten hold around 4.7%. Sample: PBMCs. The source of these receptors is a male donor in good health and CMV-seronegative.

In the case of this clone: Different DNA sequences within this sample yield the same CDR3. J is TRBJ1-4 and V is TRBV4-2; 9 nucleotides line up with TRBD1. Unmatched junction bases numbered 10, after V lost 0 bases and J lost 5 bases. The CDR3 runs 18 residues. Looked up from germline, CDR1 is LGHNA and CDR2 is YNFKEQ. The CDR3 loop is CASSQDATGGPLNEKLFF. The DNA of the CDR3 is TGTGCCAGCAGCCAAGATGCTACAGGGGGCCCCCTCAATGAAAAACTGTTTTTT.

This sequence joins TRBV2 and TRBJ2-2; 12 nucleotides align to TRBD1. The CDR3 extends over 16 amino acids. The V segment lost 6 bases and the J segment 7 bases; nucleotides outside the gene matches: 9. CDR1 and CDR2 from the germline V gene are SNHLY and FYNNEI. In nucleotides, the CDR3 is TGTGCCAGCAGGCCCGGGACAGGGGGCGTCGGCGGGGAGCTGTTTTTT. Protein product: CASRPGTGGVGGELFF.

The V and J genes are TRBV2 and TRBJ1-6, with 7 bases aligning to TRBD1. Germline CDR1 is SNHLY and CDR2 is FYNNEI. Losses at the gene ends were 6 bases for V and 5 bases for J; bases not matched to a gene: 4. The CDR3 contains 14 residues. The CDR3 nucleotides read TGTGCCAGCAGCAACCAGGGGGATAATTCACCCCTCCACTTT. It is translated as CASSNQGDNSPLHF.

The chain recombines TRBV7-3 with TRBJ2-1; D possibly corresponds to TRBD2 (7 bases). The V and J ends lost 5 bases and 5 bases respectively, with 16 bases between them. CDR3 length: 15 residues. Germline CDR1 SGHTA, CDR2 FQGTGA. The CDR3 DNA reads as TGTGCCAGCAGCCCAAAGGGGGGGTTAAACAATGAGCAGTTCTTC. Translating gives CASSPKGGLNNEQFF.

This chain uses TRBV5-1 with TRBJ2-5; D remains ambiguous. V lost 1 base, J lost 2 bases, and 6 bases lay in between. From germline, CDR1 is SGHRS and CDR2 YFSETQ. The CDR3 is 13 amino acids. CDR3 bases: TGCGCCAGCAGCTTGTACAGACAAGAGACCCAGTACTTC. It specifies CASSLYRQETQYF.

This chain connects TRBV19 to TRBJ2-1, with no clear D. The CDR3 runs 10 residues. The V end was cut by 6 bases, the J end by 10 bases, with 7 bases between. The germline gives CDR1 LNHDA, CDR2 SQIVND (reference sequence). The CDR3 spells CASRGFEQFF. In DNA, the CDR3 is TGTGCCAGTAGGGGCTTCGAGCAGTTCTTC.

This clone has just one count. V gene TRBV30 combines with J gene TRBJ1-1; D might be TRBD1 (5 bases). V shed 4 bases and J shed 1 base, with 13 bases lying between them. Germline lookup yields CDR1 GTSNPN and CDR2 SVGIG (reference sequence). The CDR3 sequence is 14 residues long. The CDR3 DNA reads as TGTGCCTGGACCCTGGGGGGGAAGAACACTGAAGCTTTCTTT. It yields the protein CAWTLGGKNTEAFF.

This sequence joins TRBV11-3 and TRBJ2-2, with a possible D match to TRBD2 (6 bases). V was shortened by 5 bases and J by 4 bases, with 17 bases between the two germline ends. Germline CDR1 reads SGHNT; CDR2 reads YENEEA. The CDR3 extends over 16 amino acids. CDR3 nucleotides: TGTGCCAGCAGCCCTGGGGGGTCGGCTGGCACCGGGGAGCTGTTTTTT. Amino acid sequence: CASSPGGSAGTGELFF.

The genes are TRBV5-6 and TRBJ2-5, with a tentative D call TRBD2 (5 bases). Germline V CDR1 and CDR2: SGHDT, YYEEEE. V gave up 2 bases and J gave up 8 bases, with 10 bases separating them. This CDR3 is 12 amino acids long. CDR3 loop: CASSLWGDTQYF. For the CDR3, the DNA is TGTGCCAGCAGCTTATGGGGAGATACCCAGTACTTC.

This chain links TRBV28 with TRBJ1-4; 8 nucleotides agree with TRBD1. The CDR3 length is 16 residues. The germline V gene encodes CDR1 MDHEN and CDR2 SYDVKM. The J segment lost 1 base and the V segment lost 6 bases, leaving 7 bases of the junction unmatched. The CDR3, as DNA: TGTGCCAGCAGAACCGACAGGGGCGTAACTAATGAAAAACTGTTTTTT. Translated: CASRTDRGVTNEKLFF.

This clone was detected a few times. The chain combines TRBV7-9 with TRBJ1-2; 7 bases map to TRBD1. This CDR3 is built from 12 residues. Germline CDR1 reads SEHNR; CDR2 reads FQNEAQ (reference sequence). V lost 7 bases and J lost 8; bases outside the gene matches: 7. CDR3: CASKPTGEGYTF. CDR3 coding DNA: TGTGCCAGCAAACCCACAGGGGAAGGCTACACCTTC.

V gene TRBV5-8 combines with J gene TRBJ2-3, with TRBD1 as a possible D gene (6 bases). Trimming left V 4 bases short and J 1 base short, with 13 bases between. The CDR3 contains 15 residues. CDR1 and CDR2 from the germline V gene are SGHTS and YDEGEE. CDR3 sequence (DNA): TGTGCCAGCAGCGCCGACAGGACCCGCACAGATACGCAGTATTTT. Its translation: CASSADRTRTDTQYF. Filled out from reference TRBV5-8 and TRBJ2-3, the complete variable domain reads EAGVTQSPTHLIKTRGQQATLRCSPISGHTSVYWYQQALGLGLQFLLWYDEGEERNRGNFPPRFSGRQFPNYSSELNVNALELEDSALYLCASSADRTRTDTQYFGPGTRLTVL.

This clone was counted a few times. V is TRBV19 and J is TRBJ2-7; perhaps TRBD1 as D (6 bases). Trimming cost V 7 bases and J 2 bases, with 15 bases left between them. Germline V gives CDR1 LNHDA, CDR2 SQIVND (reference sequence). The CDR3 contains 14 residues. For the CDR3, the DNA is TGTGCCAGTAACATAGGGGGACCGGCCTACGAGCAGTACTTC. Its translation: CASNIGGPAYEQYF.

This clone has just one count. The genes are TRBV5-4 and TRBJ2-7; 10 nucleotides match TRBD2. The CDR3 is made up of 14 amino acids. From germline, CDR1 is SGHNT and CDR2 YYREEE (reference sequence). After removal of 2 bases from V and 5 bases from J, the junction contained 4 bases not matched to a gene. CDR3 region: CASSFSGRWHEQYF. As DNA, the CDR3 is TGTGCCAGCAGCTTTAGCGGGAGGTGGCACGAGCAGTACTTC.

V and J are TRBV7-2 and TRBJ2-5, with 8 bases identical to TRBD2. Germline lookup yields CDR1 SGHTA and CDR2 FQGNSA. This CDR3 has 15 amino acids. Trimming cost V 5 bases and J 6 bases; bases outside gene matches: 11. CDR3 in DNA: TGTGCCAGCAGCGGGACTAGTGGGTGGGGTAAGACCCAGTACTTC. Translating it yields CASSGTSGWGKTQYF.

The V and J genes are TRBV9 and TRBJ2-3; TRBD2 matches at 14 bases. V trimming: 2 bases; J trimming: 3 bases; junction bases outside the gene matches: 2. This CDR3 comprises 16 residues. Germline V CDR1 and CDR2: SGDLS, YYNGEE. DNA of the CDR3: TGTGCCAGCAGCGTCGGGACTAGCGGGAGTACAGATACGCAGTATTTT. Encoded protein: CASSVGTSGSTDTQYF.

This chain links TRBV4-3 with TRBJ1-5; D uncertain. The CDR3 extends over 15 amino acids. Looked up from germline, CDR1 is LGHNA and CDR2 is YSLEER. The V and J ends lost 4 bases and 5 bases respectively, with 15 bases between them. The chain's CDR3 is CASSRGLFGDQPQHF. CDR3 nucleotide sequence: TGCGCCAGCAGCCGCGGACTCTTCGGAGATCAGCCCCAGCATTTT.

The gene calls are TRBV27 and TRBJ1-2; 11 positions match TRBD1. Per the germline V gene, CDR1 is MNHEY and CDR2 is SMNVEV (reference sequence). With V trimmed by 5 bases and J by 7 bases, 12 bases remained unmatched. CDR3 size: 16 residues. DNA for the CDR3: TGTGCCAGCAGTCCGCGGGACAGGGGGGGGTATCGTGGCTACACCTTC. Protein sequence: CASSPRDRGGYRGYTF.

This clone was counted a few times. This chain uses TRBV4-3 with TRBJ2-7, with 7 bases that match TRBD1. Unmatched junction bases numbered 6, after V lost 4 bases and J lost 3 bases. The CDR3 loop spans 14 amino acids. In germline, CDR1 is LGHNA, CDR2 YSLEER. DNA for the CDR3: TGCGCCAGCAGCCCTACGGGACAGAGCTACGAGCAGTACTTC. Amino acid sequence: CASSPTGQSYEQYF.

The V gene is TRBV7-3, the J gene TRBJ2-1; TRBD2 matches at 10 bases. V lost 3 bases to trimming and J lost 6 bases; unmatched junction nucleotides: 5. Germline V CDR1 and CDR2: SGHTA, FQGTGA. This CDR3 is 15 amino acids long. CDR3 amino acids: CASSFALAGLNEQFF. For the CDR3, the DNA is TGTGCCAGCAGCTTCGCACTAGCGGGACTCAATGAGCAGTTCTTC.

This clone was observed once. V is TRBV7-3 and J is TRBJ2-1; maybe TRBD2 (6 bases). Trimming left V 3 bases short and J 8 bases short, with 11 bases between. The CDR3 runs 13 residues. CDR1 and CDR2 from the germline V gene are SGHTA and FQGTGA. Here the CDR3 reads CASSFSGSYEQFF. DNA for the CDR3: TGTGCCAGCAGCTTTAGCGGCTCGTATGAGCAGTTCTTC. The complete variable domain, with remaining parts taken from reference TRBV7-3 and TRBJ2-1, reads GAGVSQTPSNKVTEKGKYVELRCDPISGHTALYWYRQSLGQGPEFLIYFQGTGAADDSGLPNDRFFAVRPEGSVSTLKIQRTERGDSAVYLCASSFSGSYEQFFGPGTRLTVL.

This clone was recorded once. This chain links TRBV7-8 with TRBJ1-3, with unresolved D. Germline V lookup: CDR1 SGHVS, CDR2 FQNEAQ. The CDR3 is 15 amino acids. Trimming pared 2 bases from V and 0 bases from J, leaving 8 bases between. CDR3 sequence reads: CASSLNSFSGNTIYF. CDR3 sequence (DNA): TGTGCCAGCAGCTTAAACAGCTTCTCTGGAAACACCATATATTTT.

The chain joins TRBV19 to TRBJ2-4; weak D call: TRBD2 (6 bases). This CDR3 comprises 15 residues. Per germline, CDR1 LNHDA and CDR2 SQIVND (reference sequence). The ends were cut back, 7 bases at V and 5 bases at J, with 18 bases in the middle. CDR3 region: CASTKRGVQENIQYF. The DNA for the CDR3 is TGTGCCAGTACAAAGCGCGGGGTCCAAGAAAACATTCAGTACTTC.